The 13 T cell receptor beta chains given below trace back to one sample, sequenced in a study of cytotoxic CD8 clonotypes in ibrutinib-treated CLL. The table came from immunoSEQ multiplex PCR; TCRdb's copy has only in-frame clones and leaves some out. The sample records around 53,000 clones, 54% being singletons. Sample: PBMCs, taken at disease progression, from a patient treated with ibrutinib. These receptors all stem from a human donor with chronic lymphocytic leukemia.

The chain employs TRBV15 and TRBJ2-2; D gene unclear. CDR3 size: 14 residues. The germline gives CDR1 LNHNV, CDR2 YYDKDF (reference sequence). Trimming pared 4 bases from V and 5 bases from J, leaving 11 bases between. CDR3 protein: CATSTSRATGELFF. The CDR3, as DNA: TGTGCCACCAGCACCTCCCGGGCTACCGGGGAGCTGTTTTTT.

The rearrangement uses TRBV4-1 and TRBJ1-6; D is undetermined. The CDR3 runs to 17 residues. Trimming took off 0 bases at V and 6 bases at J, with 15 bases between the two ends. Germline V gene data show CDR1 as MGHRA and CDR2 as YSYEKL. CDR3 loop: CASSQDRRSNLNSPLHF. CDR3 nucleotides: TGCGCCAGCAGCCAAGATCGGCGCAGCAACCTTAATTCACCCCTCCACTTT.

The J gene is TRBJ1-4, the V gene TRBV2; maybe TRBD1 (6 bases). Deletions cut 2 bases from V and 6 bases from J, with 19 bases between. This CDR3 contains 17 residues. Germline values: CDR1 SNHLY, CDR2 FYNNEI. The CDR3 nucleotides are TGTGCCAGCAGTGAATGGGCCCGGACAGAAATTTATGAAAAACTGTTTTTT. Translation gives CASSEWARTEIYEKLFF.

This clone was counted a few times. J is TRBJ1-1 and V is TRBV27; D is possibly TRBD1 (6 bases). Trimming took off 3 bases at V and 3 bases at J, with 14 bases between the two ends. The CDR3 runs 15 residues. In germline, CDR1 is MNHEY, CDR2 SMNVEV (reference sequence). CDR3 DNA sequence: TGTGCCAGCAGTTTCTACAGGGTAGAAGACACTGAAGCTTTCTTT. Amino acid sequence: CASSFYRVEDTEAFF.

For the CDR3, the DNA is TGTGCCAGCAGCCAGGGACAGAACAATGAGCAGTTCTTC. Translation: CASSQGQNNEQFF. V gene TRBV7-7 combines with J gene TRBJ2-1; 7 nucleotides line up with TRBD1. This CDR3 has 13 amino acids. CDR1 SSHAT and CDR2 FNYEAQ come from the germline V gene (reference sequence). V was clipped by 5 bases and J by 5 bases; unmatched bases: 3.

The chain couples TRBV28 to TRBJ2-3; 9 bases map to TRBD2. The CDR3 consists of 17 residues. The J segment lost 4 bases and the V segment lost 2 bases, leaving 10 bases of the junction unmatched. Germline assignment: CDR1 MDHEN and CDR2 SYDVKM. CDR3 DNA sequence: TGTGCCAGCAGTTTAACGACTAGCGGATCTTACTCAGATACGCAGTATTTT. Protein sequence: CASSLTTSGSYSDTQYF.

The J gene is TRBJ1-1, the V gene TRBV7-9, with a tentative D call TRBD1 (6 bases). The CDR3 runs 15 residues. The germline gives CDR1 SEHNR, CDR2 FQNEAQ (reference sequence). V was clipped by 1 base and J by 1 base, with 10 bases between them. CDR3 coding DNA: TGTGCCAGCAGCTTAGTACTGGGACAGAACACTGAAGCTTTCTTT. As protein: CASSLVLGQNTEAFF.

This clone was detected a few times. Written as DNA, the CDR3 is TGTGCCAGCATCGCAAAGGGGCCGGGACTACTCTCCTACAATGAGCAGTTCTTC. This translates into CASIAKGPGLLSYNEQFF. This sequence joins TRBV7-9 and TRBJ2-1, with 7 bases lining up with TRBD2. CDR1 is SEHNR and CDR2 is FQNEAQ in the germline V gene (reference sequence). The ends lost 7 bases at V and 0 bases at J; junction bases unmatched: 15. This CDR3 contains 18 residues.

The chain employs TRBV5-1 and TRBJ2-3, with 11 nucleotides matching TRBD2. This CDR3 spans 18 amino acids. V dropped 5 bases and J dropped 0; count of bases not matched to a gene: 11. The germline V gene encodes CDR1 SGHRS and CDR2 YFSETQ. The CDR3, as DNA: TGCGCCAGCAGATCTATAACTAGCGGGGGCTTAAGCACAGATACGCAGTATTTT. Its protein product is CASRSITSGGLSTDTQYF.

This CDR3 reads CASSPWGSEGRDTGELFF. CDR3 nucleotides: TGCGCCAGCAGCCCGTGGGGGTCCGAGGGAAGGGACACCGGGGAGCTGTTTTTT. This chain uses TRBV5-1 with TRBJ2-2, with D possibly called TRBD1 or TRBD2 (5 bases each). CDR3 length: 18 residues. With 4 bases removed from V and 3 bases from J, the gap between germline ends came to 22 bases. CDR1 and CDR2 (germline): SGHRS, YFSETQ.

This clone has just a few counts. V is TRBV19 and J is TRBJ1-4; D is perhaps TRBD1 (5 bases). Trimming left V 6 bases short and J 4 bases short, with 12 bases between. The CDR3 totals 14 residues. Per the germline V gene, CDR1 is LNHDA and CDR2 is SQIVND (reference sequence). CDR3 DNA: TGTGCCAGTAGCCTGGACGGACATAATGAAAAACTGTTTTTT. Its translation is CASSLDGHNEKLFF.

The chain employs TRBV7-3 and TRBJ2-2; D remains unclear. Germline CDR1 and CDR2: SGHTA and FQGTGA. Trimming shortened V by 2 bases and J by 4 bases, and 5 bases separated the two germline ends. This CDR3 has 13 amino acids. The CDR3 DNA sequence: TGTGCCAGCAGCTTAGGCGGCACCGGGGAGCTGTTTTTT. Amino acids: CASSLGGTGELFF.

This chain links TRBV18 with TRBJ2-2; tentatively, D is TRBD2 (5 bases). Trimming took off 4 bases at V and 0 bases at J, with 15 bases between the two ends. Germline-derived CDR1 and CDR2 are KGHSH and LQKENI. This CDR3 region has 17 residues. The CDR3 DNA reads TGTGCCAGCTCACTAGCCTCGAGTAGCGCGAACACCGGGGAGCTGTTTTTT. It encodes CASSLASSSANTGELFF.